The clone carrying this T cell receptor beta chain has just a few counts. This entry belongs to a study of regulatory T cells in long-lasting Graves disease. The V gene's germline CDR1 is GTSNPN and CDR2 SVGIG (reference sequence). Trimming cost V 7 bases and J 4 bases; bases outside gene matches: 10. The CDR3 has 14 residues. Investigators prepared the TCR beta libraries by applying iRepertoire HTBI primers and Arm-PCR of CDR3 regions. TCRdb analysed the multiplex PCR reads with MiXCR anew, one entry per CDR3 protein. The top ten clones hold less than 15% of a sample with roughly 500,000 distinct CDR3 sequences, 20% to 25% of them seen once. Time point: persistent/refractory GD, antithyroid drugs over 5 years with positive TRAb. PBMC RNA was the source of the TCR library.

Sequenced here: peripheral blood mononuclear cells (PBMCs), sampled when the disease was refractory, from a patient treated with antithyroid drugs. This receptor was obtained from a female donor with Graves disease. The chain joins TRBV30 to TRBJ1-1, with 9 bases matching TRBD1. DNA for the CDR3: TGTGCCTTGGATGGACAGGGGAGGAGCACTGAAGCTTTCTTT. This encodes CALDGQGRSTEAFF.